These 22 T cell receptor beta chains originate from one sample sequenced in a study of T cells in localized non-small cell lung cancer. This table comes from immunoSEQ multiplex PCR, and its TCRdb copy is limited to in-frame clones, with some not included. The sample shows 20,000 or so clones, just over 90% of them seen only once. The source was peripheral blood, collected before any cancer treatment. The receptors were sampled from a woman aged 40-69 years with stage I lung adenocarcinoma.

This clone was detected once. This chain connects TRBV5-1 to TRBJ1-4, with D maybe TRBD1 (5 bases). The germline V and J ends were trimmed by 1 base and 8 bases, with 18 bases remaining between them. This CDR3 comprises 16 residues. Germline lookup yields CDR1 SGHRS and CDR2 YFSETQ. Here the CDR3 reads CASSLYAGSRGEKLFF. Here the CDR3 DNA reads TGCGCCAGCAGCTTGTATGCAGGGTCCCGTGGGGAAAAACTGTTTTTT.

The rearrangement joins TRBV10-3 to TRBJ2-3; 9 positions agree with TRBD2. This CDR3 has 14 residues. Germline loops: CDR1 ENHRY, CDR2 SYGVKD. V shed 3 bases, J shed 7 bases, and the junction held 5 bases outside the gene matches. CDR3 DNA sequence: TGTGCCATCAGTGATAGCGGGAGTGGGAATACGCAGTATTTT. This translates into CAISDSGSGNTQYF.

CDR3 coding DNA: TGTGCCTGGAGCCTGGGTGGTGGGTCCCAGTACTTC. Protein product: CAWSLGGGSQYF. The chain carries TRBV30 and TRBJ2-5; D is ambiguous. The CDR3 has 12 residues. Germline CDR1 GTSNPN, CDR2 SVGIG (reference sequence). The V gene lost 3 bases and the J gene lost 9 bases, with 14 bases spanning the gap.

This chain links TRBV10-3 with TRBJ2-5; D is tentatively TRBD1 or TRBD2 (6 bases each). Germline V CDR1 and CDR2: ENHRY, SYGVKD. This CDR3 is 11 amino acids long. The ends were cut back, 6 bases at V and 5 bases at J, with 7 bases in the middle. CDR3 in amino acids: CAIRGGETQYF. For the CDR3, the DNA is TGTGCCATCAGAGGGGGGGAGACCCAGTACTTC.

The chain has TRBV7-9 and TRBJ2-3, with 8 nucleotides matching TRBD2. The V segment lost 4 bases and the J segment 0 bases; nucleotides outside the gene matches: 3. CDR3 length: 15 residues. CDR1 and CDR2 (germline): SEHNR, FQNEAQ (reference sequence). In DNA, the CDR3 is TGTGCCAGCAGCTACACGGGAGGGAGCACAGATACGCAGTATTTT. Residues: CASSYTGGSTDTQYF.

This chain connects TRBV28 to TRBJ2-7; TRBD1 might be the D (5 bases). This CDR3 region has 14 residues. Germline V gene lookup returns CDR1 MDHEN and CDR2 SYDVKM. Trimming cost V 6 bases and J 6 bases, with 18 bases left between them. CDR3: CASRLPADSAEQYF. For the CDR3, the DNA is TGTGCCAGCAGACTCCCCGCAGACAGTGCCGAGCAGTACTTC.

V is TRBV5-5 and J is TRBJ2-7; the match to TRBD2 covers 7 bases. With 0 bases clipped from V and 3 bases from J, the junction kept 12 bases outside the gene matches. CDR3 length: 17 residues. CDR1 and CDR2 from the germline V gene are SGHKS and YYEKEE (reference sequence). The CDR3 DNA reads TGTGCCAGCAGCTTGGTACCCACTAGCGTCCTAGGCTACGAGCAGTACTTC. Protein sequence: CASSLVPTSVLGYEQYF.

This chain links TRBV7-2 with TRBJ2-1; 9 bases line up with TRBD2. Germline V lookup: CDR1 SGHTA, CDR2 FQGNSA. J was trimmed by 8 bases and V by 5 bases; bases with no gene match: 10. The CDR3 spans 15 residues. The CDR3 here is CASSPGGSGSDEQFF. CDR3 nucleotide sequence: TGTGCCAGCAGCCCCGGCGGTAGCGGGAGCGATGAGCAGTTCTTC.

With respect to this clone: This CDR3 is also generated by other DNA sequences in the sample. The chain combines TRBV13 with TRBJ2-3; TRBD2 matches at 7 bases. The trim removed 0 bases at V and 4 bases at J, leaving 19 bases unmatched. The CDR3 consists of 20 residues. Per the germline V gene, CDR1 is PRHDT and CDR2 is FYEKMQ (reference sequence). As DNA, the CDR3 is TGTGCCAGCAGCTTAGGGGTAGAGTTCACGCGGGAGAAGGAGGCAGATACGCAGTATTTT. Protein sequence: CASSLGVEFTREKEADTQYF.

The chain joins TRBV7-2 to TRBJ2-5; no firm D call. V was trimmed by 0 bases and J by 2 bases, leaving 7 bases between them. CDR1 and CDR2 (germline): SGHTA, FQGNSA. CDR3 length: 14 residues. DNA of the CDR3: TGTGCCAGCAGCTTAGCAGGCCGGCAAGAGACCCAGTACTTC. This codes for CASSLAGRQETQYF.

The genes are TRBV7-8 and TRBJ1-2, with TRBD1 matching over 7 bases. Germline V lookup: CDR1 SGHVS, CDR2 FQNEAQ. The V gene end was trimmed by 3 bases and the J gene end by 8 bases; junction bases not matched to a gene: 6. The CDR3 is 13 residues long. The CDR3 protein is CASSFQGQIGYTF. The CDR3, as DNA: TGTGCCAGCAGCTTCCAGGGACAGATCGGCTACACCTTC.

The chain uses TRBV19 and TRBJ1-1, with TRBD1 identical over 8 bases. This CDR3 has 18 amino acids. Per the germline V gene, CDR1 is LNHDA and CDR2 is SQIVND (reference sequence). The junction had 11 bases not matched to a gene; V was cut back by 1 base and J by 1 base. The CDR3 region has the DNA TGTGCCAGTAGTATAGCGGCAGGGGGCACATTGACGAACACTGAAGCTTTCTTT. This translates into CASSIAAGGTLTNTEAFF.

The table lists this clone with a count of one. The chain is built from TRBV14 and TRBJ2-7; TRBD2 matches 8 bases. Germline V gene lookup returns CDR1 SGHDN and CDR2 FVKESK. The CDR3 spans 17 residues. V lost 1 base, J lost 3 bases, and 11 bases stayed unmatched. In DNA form, the CDR3 reads TGTGCCAGCAGCCAAGGGGAAGCCGGGAGGGCCCTCTACGAGCAGTACTTC. Its protein is CASSQGEAGRALYEQYF.

The rearrangement uses TRBV5-1 and TRBJ2-3; D is possibly TRBD2 (5 bases). Between the trimmed V and J ends, which lost 0 bases and 3 bases, there was a span of 11 bases. The CDR3 has 15 residues. From germline, CDR1 is SGHRS and CDR2 YFSETQ. Written as DNA, the CDR3 is TGCGCCAGCAGCTTGGAGCTAGCCCAGACAGATACGCAGTATTTT. Translating gives CASSLELAQTDTQYF.

This clone appeared once. Written as DNA, the CDR3 is TGTGCCTGGAACCGGGACTCCTACGAGCAGTACTTC. Amino acid sequence: CAWNRDSYEQYF. V and J are TRBV30 and TRBJ2-7, with D maybe TRBD2 (5 bases). Germline CDR1 and CDR2: GTSNPN and SVGIG (reference sequence). Trimming shortened V by 4 bases and J by 0 bases, and 7 bases separated the two germline ends. The CDR3 spans 12 residues.

The chain employs TRBV4-3 and TRBJ2-1; tentative D call: TRBD2 (6 bases). The CDR3 has 17 residues. V was pared by 2 bases and J by 4 bases, with 18 bases between. Germline V gene sequence: CDR1 LGHNA, CDR2 YSLEER. This CDR3 is CASSQIMGTYSYNEQFF. The CDR3 DNA reads as TGCGCCAGCAGCCAAATTATGGGGACTTACTCTTACAATGAGCAGTTCTTC.

The chain has TRBV11-3 and TRBJ2-7, with 8 nucleotides matching TRBD1. The CDR3 is 13 amino acids. Germline V CDR1 and CDR2: SGHNT, YENEEA. The J segment lost 3 bases and the V segment lost 3 bases, leaving 1 base of the junction unmatched. The CDR3 coding sequence is TGTGCCAGCAGCTTTGACAGGGGCTACGAGCAGTACTTC. Protein sequence: CASSFDRGYEQYF.

In nucleotides, the CDR3 is TGCGCCAGCAGCCCTCGAGGTAGCGGGTTCCCCTACAATGAGCAGTTCTTC. Translation: CASSPRGSGFPYNEQFF. The rearrangement joins TRBV5-1 to TRBJ2-1; TRBD2 matches at 7 bases. Germline loops: CDR1 SGHRS, CDR2 YFSETQ. Germline trimming cut 4 bases from V and 2 bases from J; bases unmatched to any gene: 12. The CDR3 is 17 residues long.

The gene calls are TRBV28 and TRBJ1-2; a possible D gene is TRBD1 (6 bases). V lost 4 bases and J lost 4, with 16 bases in between. Germline lookup yields CDR1 MDHEN and CDR2 SYDVKM. This CDR3 has 15 residues. The CDR3 loop is CASSSHGTGAYGYTF. In DNA, the CDR3 is TGTGCCAGCAGTTCACACGGAACGGGGGCCTATGGCTACACCTTC.

The rearrangement links TRBV9 to TRBJ1-3; perhaps TRBD1 as D (6 bases). This CDR3 spans 17 amino acids. The V gene's germline CDR1 is SGDLS and CDR2 YYNGEE. Deletions cut 0 bases from V and 0 bases from J, with 13 bases between. CDR3: CASSVELRGASGNTIYF. Written as DNA, the CDR3 is TGTGCCAGCAGCGTAGAGTTGCGGGGGGCCTCTGGAAACACCATATATTTT.

CDR3 sequence reads: CALGPRETQYF. The CDR3 DNA reads TGTGCCTTAGGGCCGAGAGAGACCCAGTACTTC. The J gene is TRBJ2-5, the V gene TRBV7-9; D not resolved. The ends were cut back, 11 bases at V and 4 bases at J, with 11 bases in the middle. The length of the CDR3 is 11 residues. The germline CDR1 and CDR2 sequences are SEHNR and FQNEAQ (reference sequence).

This clone has only one observation. This chain links TRBV4-3 with TRBJ2-3; 8 nucleotides match TRBD2. V lost 0 bases to trimming and J lost 2 bases; unmatched junction nucleotides: 7. CDR1 is LGHNA, CDR2 YSLEER, per germline. This CDR3 spans 17 amino acids. Here the CDR3 reads CASSQEAAGGFTDTQYF. The CDR3 bases are TGCGCCAGCAGCCAAGAAGCGGCGGGAGGTTTCACAGATACGCAGTATTTT.